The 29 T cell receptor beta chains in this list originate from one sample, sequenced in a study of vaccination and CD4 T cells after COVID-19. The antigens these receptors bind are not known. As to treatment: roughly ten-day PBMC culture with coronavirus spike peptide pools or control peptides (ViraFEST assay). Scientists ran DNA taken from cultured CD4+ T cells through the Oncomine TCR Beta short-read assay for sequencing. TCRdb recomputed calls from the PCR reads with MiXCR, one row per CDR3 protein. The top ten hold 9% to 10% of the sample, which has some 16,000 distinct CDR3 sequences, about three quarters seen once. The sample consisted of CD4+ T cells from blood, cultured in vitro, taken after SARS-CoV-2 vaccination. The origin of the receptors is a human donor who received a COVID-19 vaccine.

The CDR3 region has the DNA TGTGCCAGCAGCCGGTCGAGCTCCTACAATGAGCAGTTCTTC. Amino acid sequence: CASSRSSSYNEQFF. The V gene is TRBV5-5, the J gene TRBJ2-1, with no clear D. CDR1 is SGHKS, CDR2 YYEKEE, per germline (reference sequence). The CDR3 spans 14 residues. Trimming removed 4 bases from V and 0 bases from J, with 8 bases in between.

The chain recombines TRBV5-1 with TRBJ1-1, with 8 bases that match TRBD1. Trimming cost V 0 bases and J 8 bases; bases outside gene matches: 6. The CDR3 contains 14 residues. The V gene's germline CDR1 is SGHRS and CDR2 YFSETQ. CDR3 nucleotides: TGCGCCAGCAGCTTGGAGGGCAGGGGGCAAGAAGCTTTCTTT. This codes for CASSLEGRGQEAFF. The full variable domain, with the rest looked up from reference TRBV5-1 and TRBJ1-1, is KAGVTQTPRYLIKTRGQQVTLSCSPISGHRSVSWYQQTPGQGLQFLFEYFSETQRNKGNFPGRFSGRQFSNSRSEMNVSTLELGDSALYLCASSLEGRGQEAFFGQGTRLTVV.

The CDR3 protein is CSAGLADTQYF. The CDR3 coding sequence is TGCAGTGCGGGACTAGCGGATACGCAGTATTTT. This rearrangement joins TRBV20-1 to TRBJ2-3; 10 positions agree with TRBD2. Germline CDR1 is DFQATT and CDR2 is SNEGSKA (reference sequence). The CDR3 is 11 residues long. The J segment lost 6 bases and the V segment lost 6 bases, leaving 0 bases of the junction unmatched.

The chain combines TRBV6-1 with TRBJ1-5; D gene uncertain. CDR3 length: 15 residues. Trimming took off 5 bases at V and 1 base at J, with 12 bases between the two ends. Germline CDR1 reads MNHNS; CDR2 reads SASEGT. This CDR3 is CASSTGRLSNQPQHF. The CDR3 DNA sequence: TGTGCCAGCAGTACCGGACGTTTGAGCAATCAGCCCCAGCATTTT.

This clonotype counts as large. The CDR3 spells CSARPGQGWLGNTEAFF. The DNA for the CDR3 is TGCAGTGCTAGGCCGGGACAGGGCTGGTTGGGGAACACTGAAGCTTTCTTT. The chain recombines TRBV20-1 with TRBJ1-1; 9 nucleotides line up with TRBD1. CDR3 length: 17 amino acids. CDR1 DFQATT and CDR2 SNEGSKA come from the germline V gene (reference sequence). V shed 3 bases, J shed 1 base, and the junction held 12 bases outside the gene matches.

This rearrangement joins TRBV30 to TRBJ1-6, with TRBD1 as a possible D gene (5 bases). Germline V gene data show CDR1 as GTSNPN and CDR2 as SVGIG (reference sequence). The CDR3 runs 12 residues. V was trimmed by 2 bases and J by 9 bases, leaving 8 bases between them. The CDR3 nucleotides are TGTGCCTGGAGTTCCGGGGCTTCACCCCTCCACTTT. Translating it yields CAWSSGASPLHF.

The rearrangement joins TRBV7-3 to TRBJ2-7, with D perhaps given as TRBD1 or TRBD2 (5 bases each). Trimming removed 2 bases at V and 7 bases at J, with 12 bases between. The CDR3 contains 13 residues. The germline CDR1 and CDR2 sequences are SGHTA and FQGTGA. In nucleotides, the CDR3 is TGTGCCAGCAGCTTATCGGGGACCAGGGAGCAGTACTTC. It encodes CASSLSGTREQYF.

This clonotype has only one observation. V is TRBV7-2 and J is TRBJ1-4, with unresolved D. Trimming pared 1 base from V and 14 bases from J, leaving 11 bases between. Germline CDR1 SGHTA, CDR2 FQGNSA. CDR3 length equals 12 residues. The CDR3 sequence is CASSLDLGHLFF. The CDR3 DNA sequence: TGTGCCAGCAGCTTAGACCTGGGTCACCTGTTTTTT.

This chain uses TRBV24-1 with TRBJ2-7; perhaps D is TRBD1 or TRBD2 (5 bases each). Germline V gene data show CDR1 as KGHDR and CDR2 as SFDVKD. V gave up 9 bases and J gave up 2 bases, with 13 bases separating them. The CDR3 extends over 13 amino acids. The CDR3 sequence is CATSGTGTYEQYF. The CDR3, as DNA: TGTGCCACCTCCGGGACGGGGACCTACGAGCAGTACTTC.

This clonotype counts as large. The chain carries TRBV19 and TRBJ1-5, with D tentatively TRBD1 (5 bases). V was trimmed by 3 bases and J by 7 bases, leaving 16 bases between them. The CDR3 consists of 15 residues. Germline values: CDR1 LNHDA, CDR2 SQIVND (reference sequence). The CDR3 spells CASSISWQGGQPQHF. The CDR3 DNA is TGTGCCAGTAGTATTTCGTGGCAGGGTGGACAGCCCCAGCATTTT.

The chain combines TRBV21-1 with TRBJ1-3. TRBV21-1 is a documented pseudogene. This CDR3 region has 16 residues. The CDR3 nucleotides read TGTGCCAGCAGCAAGGCCCTGACAGTGCAAGAGGACACCATATATTTT. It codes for CASSKALTVQEDTIYF.

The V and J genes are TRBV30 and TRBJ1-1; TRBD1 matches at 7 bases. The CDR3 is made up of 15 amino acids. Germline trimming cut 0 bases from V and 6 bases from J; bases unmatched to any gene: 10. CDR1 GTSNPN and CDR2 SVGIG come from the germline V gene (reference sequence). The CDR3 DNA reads TGTGCCTGGAGTGTGAAGGGGGCTCGAAGAGCTGAAGCTTTCTTT. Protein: CAWSVKGARRAEAFF.

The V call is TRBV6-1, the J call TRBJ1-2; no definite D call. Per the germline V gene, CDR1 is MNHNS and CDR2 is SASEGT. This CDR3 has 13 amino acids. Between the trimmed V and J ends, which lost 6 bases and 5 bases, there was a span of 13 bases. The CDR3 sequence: CASSSDQAYGYTF. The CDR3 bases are TGTGCCAGCAGCTCGGATCAAGCGTATGGCTACACCTTC.

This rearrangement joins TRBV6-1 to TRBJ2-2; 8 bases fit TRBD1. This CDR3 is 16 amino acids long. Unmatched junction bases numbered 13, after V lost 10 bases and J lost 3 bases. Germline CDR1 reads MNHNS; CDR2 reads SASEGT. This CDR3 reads CANEIQGVLDTGELFF. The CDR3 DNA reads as TGTGCCAACGAGATACAGGGGGTCTTGGACACCGGGGAGCTGTTTTTT.

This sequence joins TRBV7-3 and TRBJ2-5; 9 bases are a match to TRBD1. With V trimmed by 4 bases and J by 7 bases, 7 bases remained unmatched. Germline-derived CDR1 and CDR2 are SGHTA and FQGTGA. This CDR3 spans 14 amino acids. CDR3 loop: CASSSGTGLGTQYF. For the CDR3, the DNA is TGTGCCAGCAGCTCCGGGACAGGGTTGGGGACCCAGTACTTC.

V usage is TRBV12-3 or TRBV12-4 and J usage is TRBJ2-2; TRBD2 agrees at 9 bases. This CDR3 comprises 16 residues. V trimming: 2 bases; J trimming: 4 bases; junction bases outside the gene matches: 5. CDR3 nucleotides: TGTGCCAGCAGTTTAAGGCTAGCGGGGTTCACCGGGGAGCTGTTTTTT. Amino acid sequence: CASSLRLAGFTGELFF.

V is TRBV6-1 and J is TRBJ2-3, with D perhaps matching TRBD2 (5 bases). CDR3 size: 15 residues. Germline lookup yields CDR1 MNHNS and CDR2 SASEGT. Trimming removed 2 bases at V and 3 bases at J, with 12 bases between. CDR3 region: CASSEIAGSTDTQYF. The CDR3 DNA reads TGTGCCAGCAGTGAAATTGCGGGCTCGACAGATACGCAGTATTTT.

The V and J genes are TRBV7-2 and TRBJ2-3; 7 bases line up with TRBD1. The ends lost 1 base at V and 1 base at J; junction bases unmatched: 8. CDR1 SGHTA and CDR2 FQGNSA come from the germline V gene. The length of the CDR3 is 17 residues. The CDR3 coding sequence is TGTGCCAGCAGCTTAGATTCAGAGGGGGCTGGCACAGATACGCAGTATTTT. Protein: CASSLDSEGAGTDTQYF. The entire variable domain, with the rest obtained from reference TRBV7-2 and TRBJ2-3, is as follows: GAGVSQSPSNKVTEKGKDVELRCDPISGHTALYWYRQSLGQGLEFLIYFQGNSAPDKSGLPSDRFSAERTGGSVSTLTIQRTQQEDSAVYLCASSLDSEGAGTDTQYFGPGTRLTVL.

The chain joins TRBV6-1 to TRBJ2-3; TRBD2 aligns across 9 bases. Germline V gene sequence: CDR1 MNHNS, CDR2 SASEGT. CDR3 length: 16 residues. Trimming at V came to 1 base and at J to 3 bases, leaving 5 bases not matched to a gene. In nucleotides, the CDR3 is TGTGCCAGCAGTGAAGGCGGGGGGGCAAGGACAGATACGCAGTATTTT. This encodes CASSEGGGARTDTQYF.

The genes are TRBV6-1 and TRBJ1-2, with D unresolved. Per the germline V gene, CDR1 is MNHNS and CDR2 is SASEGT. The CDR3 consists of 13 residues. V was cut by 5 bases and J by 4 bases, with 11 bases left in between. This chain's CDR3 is CASSTGRAYGYTF. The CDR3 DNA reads TGTGCCAGCAGTACCGGGAGAGCCTATGGCTACACCTTC.

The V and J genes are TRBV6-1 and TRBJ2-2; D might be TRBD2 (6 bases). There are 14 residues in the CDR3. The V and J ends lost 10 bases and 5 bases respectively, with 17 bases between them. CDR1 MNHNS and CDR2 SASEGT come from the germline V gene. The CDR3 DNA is TGTGCCACCGCCGCGGGGCGTAGAACCGGGGAGCTGTTTTTT. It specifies CATAAGRRTGELFF.

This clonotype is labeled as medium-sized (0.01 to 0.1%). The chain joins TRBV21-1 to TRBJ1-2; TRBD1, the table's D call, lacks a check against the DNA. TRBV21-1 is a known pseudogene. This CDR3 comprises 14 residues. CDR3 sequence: CASSGTGESYGYTF. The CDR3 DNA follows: TGTGCCAGCAGTGGGACAGGGGAATCGTATGGCTACACCTTC.

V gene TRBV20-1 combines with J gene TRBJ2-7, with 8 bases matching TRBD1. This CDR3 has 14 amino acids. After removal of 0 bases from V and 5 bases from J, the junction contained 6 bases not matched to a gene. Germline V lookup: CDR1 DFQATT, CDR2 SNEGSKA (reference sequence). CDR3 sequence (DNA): TGCAGTGCTAGAGACAGGGGGCAGTTGGACGAGCAGTACTTC. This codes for CSARDRGQLDEQYF.

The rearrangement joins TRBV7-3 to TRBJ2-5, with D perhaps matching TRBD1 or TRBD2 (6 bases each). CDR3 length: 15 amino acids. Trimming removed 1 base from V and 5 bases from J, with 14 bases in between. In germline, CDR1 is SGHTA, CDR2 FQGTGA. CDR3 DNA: TGTGCCAGCAGCTTAAGTCCGGGGGCACTGGAGACCCAGTACTTC. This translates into CASSLSPGALETQYF.

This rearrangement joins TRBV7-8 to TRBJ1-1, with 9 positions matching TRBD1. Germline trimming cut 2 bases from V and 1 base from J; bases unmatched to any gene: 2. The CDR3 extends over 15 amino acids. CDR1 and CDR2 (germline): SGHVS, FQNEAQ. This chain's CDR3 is CASSLRQGGNTEAFF. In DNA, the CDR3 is TGTGCCAGCAGCTTACGACAGGGGGGGAACACTGAAGCTTTCTTT.

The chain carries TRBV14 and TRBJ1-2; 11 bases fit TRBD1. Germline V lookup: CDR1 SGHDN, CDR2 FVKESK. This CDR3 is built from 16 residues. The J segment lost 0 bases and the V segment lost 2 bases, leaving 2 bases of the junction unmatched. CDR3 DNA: TGTGCCAGCAGCCAATGGACAGGGGGCCCTAACTATGGCTACACCTTC. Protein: CASSQWTGGPNYGYTF.

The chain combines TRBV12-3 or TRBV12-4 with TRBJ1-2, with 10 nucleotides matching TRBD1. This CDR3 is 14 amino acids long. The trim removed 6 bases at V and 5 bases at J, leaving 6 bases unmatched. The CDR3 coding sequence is TGTGCCAGCAGCCTCGGGACAGGGGAGTATGGCTACACCTTC. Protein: CASSLGTGEYGYTF.

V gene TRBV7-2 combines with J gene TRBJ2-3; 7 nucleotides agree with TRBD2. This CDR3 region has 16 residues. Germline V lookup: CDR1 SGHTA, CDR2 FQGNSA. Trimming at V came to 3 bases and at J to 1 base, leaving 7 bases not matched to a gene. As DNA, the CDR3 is TGTGCCAGCAGCTTTAGTGGGGGGGACGGCACAGATACGCAGTATTTT. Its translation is CASSFSGGDGTDTQYF.

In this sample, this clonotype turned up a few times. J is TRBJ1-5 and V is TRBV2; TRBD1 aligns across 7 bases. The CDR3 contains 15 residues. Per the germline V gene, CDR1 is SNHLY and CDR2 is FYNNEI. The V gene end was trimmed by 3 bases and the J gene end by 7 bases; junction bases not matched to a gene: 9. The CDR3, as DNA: TGTGCCAGCAGTGATCAACAGGGGTCGGGCCAGCCCCAGCATTTT. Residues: CASSDQQGSGQPQHF.